This TCR beta chain was documented in a study of T cell responses to AZD1222 COVID-19 vaccine. CDR3 size: 13 residues. Trimming took off 0 bases at V and 5 bases at J, with 5 bases between the two ends. The V gene's germline CDR1 is SGHRS and CDR2 YFSETQ. With respect to this clone: As yet, its antigen is unknown.

The method was immunoSEQ multiplex PCR; TCRdb's version includes in-frame clones alone and lacks a portion of them. The sample carries 100,000 or so clones, around 87% recorded once. Study-level findings and limits: Only a handful of AZD1222 recipients were seropositive at baseline.

The TCR was taken from an adult in good health. Sequenced material: peripheral blood, taken on day 0 of AZD1222 vaccination. The V call is TRBV5-1, the J call TRBJ2-2; D is ambiguous. CDR3 region: CASSLVGTGELFF. Written as DNA, the CDR3 is TGCGCCAGCAGCTTGGTCGGGACCGGGGAGCTGTTTTTT. The whole variable domain, remainder taken from reference TRBV5-1 and TRBJ2-2, is KAGVTQTPRYLIKTRGQQVTLSCSPISGHRSVSWYQQTPGQGLQFLFEYFSETQRNKGNFPGRFSGRQFSNSRSEMNVSTLELGDSALYLCASSLVGTGELFFGEGSRLTVL.